The T cell receptor beta chain described here comes from a study of CXCR3-negative and CXCR3-positive naive CD8 T cells. The study made its TRB cDNA libraries by 5' RACE, adding UMI labels. Reprocessing the 5' RACE reads, TCRdb reports a single entry for every CDR3 protein and omits DNA. Here the sample table reports about 120,000 distinct CDR3 sequences. The V gene's germline CDR1 is MDHEN and CDR2 SYDVKM. This CDR3 is 16 amino acids long. Specimen: naive CXCR3- CD8+ T cells from blood. This sample's subset: CD45RO-CCR7+CD27+CD95- naive CD8+ T cells lacking CXCR3 (TNR3-). V is TRBV28 and J is TRBJ2-7; absent DNA, TCRdb's TRBD2 call cannot be checked. The TCR was taken from a human donor in good health. Some clones in this sample may be carry-over from other donors' samples. This CDR3 is CASSSPTGKEGYEQYF.